This TCR beta chain originates from a study of shared clonotypes between healthy human individuals (dated by TCRdb to 2020 to 2021). Broadly, across the study: Two women and a few men aged 18 to 49 years were included in the cohort. For each donor, three plates each were used for CD4 naive and CD4 memory, two plates were used for CD8 naive, and one plate was used for CD8 memory. The study deeply sequenced blood TCR repertoires of several healthy adults to estimate repertoire size and the extent of clonotype sharing between individuals. Different laboratories and diverse techniques were used to prepare libraries and sequence TCR repertoires, to increase sequencing depth and limit assay-specific biases. Per donor, leukapheresis produced somewhere between about 0.94 and 9.5 billion PBMCs. Study-wide conclusions, independent of this receptor: Because the study included only a small number of donors, the genetic and exposure-history diversity represented was limited. Rarefaction of sorted-subset datasets indicated incomplete sequencing despite the large sequencing depth. About 5% of naive CD4, 3.5% of naive CD8, about 2.4% of memory CD4, and less than 0.45% of memory CD8 clonotypes were shared across several donors. Sampling was limited to blood, and TCR repertoires in tissue likely differ from TCR repertoires in blood. Clonotypes shared by all four sorted-subset donors showed higher generation probabilities than non-shared clonotypes. Estimated clonotype richness was generally larger for naive than for memory subsets. Pairwise subsampling led to the expectation that sequencing depth would affect the degree of clonotype sharing among donors.

Trimming accounts for 2 bases at V and 10 bases at J, while the number of junction bases matched to no gene is 10. The CDR3 starts with the cysteine, ends with the phenylalanine, and has 15 residues. This entry keeps only the CDR3 DNA: 45 bases, framed from base 1. Per the germline V gene (reference sequence), SGHNT is the CDR1 and YYREEE is the CDR2. CD8 naive samples were CD45RO-negative cells positively selected for CCR7, giving a CD45RA+CCR7+ population that excluded TemRA cells. Donors were healthy HIV-negative adults with no recently reported acute infections or vaccinations. Every donor was a Caucasian adult living in Nashville, Tennessee, USA. Blood was obtained by leukapheresis, after which PBMCs were separated by Ficoll-Histopaque density gradient centrifugation and cryopreserved in liquid nitrogen vapor phase. Analytical flow cytometry was used to check the purity and quantity of each magnetically sorted T cell population. From each sorted fraction, genomic DNA was isolated and quantified by UV absorbance on a Nanodrop 2000c.

TCR CDR3 regions were amplified from genomic DNA by multiplex PCR using the deep immunoSEQ assay. Genomic DNA extracted from each cell subset was distributed evenly over all wells of several immunoSEQ 96-well plates, and each plate served as one replicate. For sorted subsets, each replicate PCR was loaded with roughly 200 ng genomic DNA, equivalent to 30,000 or so T cell genomes. The purified libraries were quantified using a Qubit 3.0 fluorometer, sized with a Bioanalyzer 2100, and then quantified again using the KAPA Library Quantification kit. Every immunoSEQ 96-well plate was sequenced on a dedicated single-read 150-cycle Illumina NextSeq 550 flow cell. The authors' analysis ran thus. Because only junctional sequences without quality scores were contained in the immunoSEQ output, filtering matching that applied to full-length reads could not be performed. To assign V/J genes and CDR3, sequences were annotated using PyIR, a Python wrapper for IgBLAST v1.9, with IMGT germline references. Reads were removed for weak V/J assignments (E-value above 1e-6), missing CDR3, stop codons, out-of-frame junctions, or ambiguous translated residues. V3J clonotypes were defined as sequences sharing an identical inferred V gene, J gene, and CDR3 amino acid sequence. To compute the percentage overlap between repertoires, the number of shared unique clonotypes was divided by the size of the smaller repertoire. Richness of each repertoire was evaluated using RTK rarefaction, the Chao1 estimator, and Recon v2.1 estimates of unobserved clonotypes. Generation probabilities were computed with OLGA for all TCRbeta clonotypes obtained by the gDNA method from a few donors. The immuneACCESS repertoire file appears here via TCRdb, limited to in-frame rearrangements. These files lack a portion of the clones; in checked studies, under half of the deficit traces to unresolved V genes, and the cause of the others is not known. The V and J calls and clone size come from that table; D and trimming were worked out from the DNA. The sample profile shows around 2.1 million clones; around 93% of them were found once. The ten biggest clones cover about 1.8% of the sample.

A remark on this clone: What antigen it recognizes has not been identified. Base qualities were left out, and no much larger clone turns up one base away.

The source material was naive CD8+ T cells from PBMCs. This specimen's cell subset or site label, per the study, means: CD45RA+CCR7+. The sequence was obtained from a man aged 18 to 29 in good health. Some clones in this sample may be carry-over from other donors' samples. The chain is encoded by TRBV5-4 joined to TRBJ2-1; 9 bases in the junction line up with TRBD2. The CDR3 in this case is CASSFATSGTREQFF. The nucleotide sequence is given as TGTGCCAGCAGCTTCGCGACTAGCGGTACGAGGGAGCAGTTCTTC.